This TCR beta chain appears in the sequencing data of a study of blood T cells in healthy people across ages. Study-wide results and limits: What prevented conclusive comparison of naive and antigen-experienced cells was that PBMCs were unsorted.

This clonotype was found many times. Its antigen is undetermined. Primers used in a second PCR of about 7 to 12 cycles were a sample-barcoded 5' primer and a J-beta primer mix. One entry per CDR3 protein results from TCRdb running MiXCR on the 5' RACE reads. The sample lists more than 650,000 distinct CDR3 sequences; over 20% were seen once. At least 6 million PBMCs were isolated per sample. The source material was blood. The TCR sequence derives from a man aged 65 to 79 in good health.

CDR3 loop: CASSLAPSGVNIQYF. Written as DNA, the CDR3 is TGTGCCAGCAGCTTAGCCCCTAGCGGGGTAAACATTCAGTACTTC. The V and J genes are TRBV7-2 and TRBJ2-4; 9 bases agree with TRBD2. V shed 0 bases, J shed 6 bases, and the junction held 3 bases outside the gene matches. From germline, CDR1 is SGHTA and CDR2 FQGNSA. This CDR3 is 15 amino acids long.